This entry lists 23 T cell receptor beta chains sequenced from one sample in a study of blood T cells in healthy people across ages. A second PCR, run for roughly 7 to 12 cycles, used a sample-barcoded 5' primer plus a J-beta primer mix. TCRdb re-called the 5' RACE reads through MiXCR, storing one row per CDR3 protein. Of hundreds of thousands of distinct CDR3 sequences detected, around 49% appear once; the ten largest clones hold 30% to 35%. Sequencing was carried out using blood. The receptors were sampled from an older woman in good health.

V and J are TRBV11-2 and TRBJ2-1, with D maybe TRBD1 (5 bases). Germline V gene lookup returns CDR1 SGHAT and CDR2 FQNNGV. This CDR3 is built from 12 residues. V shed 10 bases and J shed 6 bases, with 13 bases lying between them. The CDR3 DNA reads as TGTGCCAACAGGAAGGGGTTCAATGAGCAGTTCTTC. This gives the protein CANRKGFNEQFF. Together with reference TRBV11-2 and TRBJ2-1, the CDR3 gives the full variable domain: EAGVAQSPRYKIIEKRQSVAFWCNPISGHATLYWYQQILGQGPKLLIQFQNNGVVDDSQLPKDRFSAERLKGVDSTLKIQPAKLEDSAVYLCANRKGFNEQFFGPGTRLTVL.

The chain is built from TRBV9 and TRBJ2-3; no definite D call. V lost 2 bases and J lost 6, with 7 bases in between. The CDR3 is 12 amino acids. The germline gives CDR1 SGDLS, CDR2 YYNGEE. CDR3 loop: CASSVDADTQYF. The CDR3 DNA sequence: TGTGCCAGCAGCGTCGACGCGGATACGCAGTATTTT.

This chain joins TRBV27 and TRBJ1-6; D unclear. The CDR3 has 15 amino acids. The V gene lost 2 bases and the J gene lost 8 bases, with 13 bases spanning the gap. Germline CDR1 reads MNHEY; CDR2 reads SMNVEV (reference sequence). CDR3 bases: TGTGCCAGCAGTTTAGAGGCAGCGGGGTATTCACCCCTCCACTTT. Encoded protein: CASSLEAAGYSPLHF.

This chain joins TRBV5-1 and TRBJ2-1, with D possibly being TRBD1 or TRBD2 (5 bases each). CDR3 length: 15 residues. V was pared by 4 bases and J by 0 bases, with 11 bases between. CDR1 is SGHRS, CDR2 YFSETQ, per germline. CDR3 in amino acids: CASSTGTDSYNEQFF. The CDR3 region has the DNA TGCGCCAGCAGCACCGGGACCGACTCCTACAATGAGCAGTTCTTC.

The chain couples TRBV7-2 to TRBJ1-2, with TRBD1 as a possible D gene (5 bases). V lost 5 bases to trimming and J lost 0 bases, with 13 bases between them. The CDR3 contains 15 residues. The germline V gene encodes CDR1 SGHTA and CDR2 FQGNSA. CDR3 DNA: TGTGCCAGCAGCCCAGGCTCAGGGACTAACTATGGCTACACCTTC. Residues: CASSPGSGTNYGYTF.

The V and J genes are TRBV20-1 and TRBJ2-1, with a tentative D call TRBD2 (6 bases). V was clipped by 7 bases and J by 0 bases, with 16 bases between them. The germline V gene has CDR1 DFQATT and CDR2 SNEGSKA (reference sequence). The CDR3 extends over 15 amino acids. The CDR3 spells CSGTGLMSSYNEQFF. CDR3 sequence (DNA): TGCAGTGGAACGGGACTCATGAGCTCCTACAATGAGCAGTTCTTC.

As DNA, the CDR3 is TGTGCCACCAGTGATCGGACAGGCGGGACGGCAATTCAGTACTTC. Translated: CATSDRTGGTAIQYF. The V call is TRBV24-1, the J call TRBJ2-5; D perhaps matches TRBD1 (7 bases). The CDR3 runs to 15 residues. Trimming shortened V by 3 bases and J by 11 bases, and 21 bases separated the two germline ends. Germline V gene data show CDR1 as KGHDR and CDR2 as SFDVKD.

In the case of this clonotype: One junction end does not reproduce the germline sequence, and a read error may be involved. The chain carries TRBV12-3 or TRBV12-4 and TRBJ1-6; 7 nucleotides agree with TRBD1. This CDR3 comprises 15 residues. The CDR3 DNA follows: TGTGCCAGCAGTCCTTCGACAGGGTCGGATTCACCCCCCCACTTT. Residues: CASSPSTGSDSPPHF.

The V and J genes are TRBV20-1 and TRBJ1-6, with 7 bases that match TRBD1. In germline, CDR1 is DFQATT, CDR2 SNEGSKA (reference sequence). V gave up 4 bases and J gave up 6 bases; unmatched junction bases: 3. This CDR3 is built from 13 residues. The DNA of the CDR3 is TGCAGTGCTACCACAGGGGTTAATTCACCCCTCCACTTT. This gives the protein CSATTGVNSPLHF.

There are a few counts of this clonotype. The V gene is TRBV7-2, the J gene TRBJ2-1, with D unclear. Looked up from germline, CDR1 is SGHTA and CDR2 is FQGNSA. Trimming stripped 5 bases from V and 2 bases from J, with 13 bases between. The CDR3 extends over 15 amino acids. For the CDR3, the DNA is TGTGCCAGCAGCCTGGAGCCGTCAGCCTACAATGAGCAGTTCTTC. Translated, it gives CASSLEPSAYNEQFF.

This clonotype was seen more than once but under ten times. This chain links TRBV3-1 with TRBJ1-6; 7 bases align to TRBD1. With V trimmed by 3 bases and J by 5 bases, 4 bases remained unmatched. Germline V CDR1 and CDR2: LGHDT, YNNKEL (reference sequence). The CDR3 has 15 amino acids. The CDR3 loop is CASSHTGTDNSPLHF. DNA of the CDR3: TGTGCCAGCAGCCACACCGGGACAGATAATTCACCCCTCCACTTT.

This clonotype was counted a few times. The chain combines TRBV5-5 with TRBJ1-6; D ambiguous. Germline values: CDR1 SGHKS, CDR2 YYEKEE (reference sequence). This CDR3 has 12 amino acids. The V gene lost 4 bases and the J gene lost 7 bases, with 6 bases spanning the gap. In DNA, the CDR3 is TGTGCCAGCAGCGAAGGGAATTCACCCCTCCACTTT. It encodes CASSEGNSPLHF.

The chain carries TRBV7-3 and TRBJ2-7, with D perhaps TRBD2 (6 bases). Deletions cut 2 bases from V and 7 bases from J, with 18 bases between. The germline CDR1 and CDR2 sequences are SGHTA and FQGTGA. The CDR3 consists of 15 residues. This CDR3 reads CASSLGGGSYNEQYF. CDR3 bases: TGTGCCAGCAGCTTAGGCGGAGGGAGCTACAATGAGCAGTACTTC.

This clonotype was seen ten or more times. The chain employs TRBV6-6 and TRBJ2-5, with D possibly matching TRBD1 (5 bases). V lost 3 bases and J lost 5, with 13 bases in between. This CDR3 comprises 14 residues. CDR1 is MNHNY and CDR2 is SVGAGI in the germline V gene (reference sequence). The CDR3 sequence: CASSYQGGWETQYF. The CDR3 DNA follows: TGTGCCAGCAGTTATCAGGGTGGCTGGGAGACCCAGTACTTC.

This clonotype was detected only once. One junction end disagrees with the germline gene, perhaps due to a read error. The DNA of the CDR3 is TGCGGCGTTTCACTAGCGGGAGGGCCCTATGAGCAGTACTTC. It is translated as CGVSLAGGPYEQYF. V and J are TRBV29-1 and TRBJ2-7, with 13 bases matching TRBD2. This CDR3 is built from 14 residues. The germline CDR1 and CDR2 sequences are SQVTM and ANQGSEA.

This chain's CDR3 is CAGPKHGEQFF. In DNA, the CDR3 is TGTGCCGGACCAAAGCACGGTGAGCAGTTCTTC. The chain employs TRBV10-3 and TRBJ2-1; D call uncertain. V was trimmed by 11 bases and J by 9 bases, leaving 14 bases between them. Per germline, CDR1 ENHRY and CDR2 SYGVKD. There are 11 residues in the CDR3.

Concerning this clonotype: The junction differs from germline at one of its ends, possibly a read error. CDR3 region: CACSQESRWLAGQETQYF. CDR3 bases: TGTGCCTGCAGCCAAGAAAGTAGGTGGCTAGCGGGTCAAGAGACCCAGTACTTC. This sequence joins TRBV3-1 and TRBJ2-5; 8 bases align to TRBD2. There are 18 residues in the CDR3. Germline V gene sequence: CDR1 LGHDT, CDR2 YNNKEL (reference sequence).

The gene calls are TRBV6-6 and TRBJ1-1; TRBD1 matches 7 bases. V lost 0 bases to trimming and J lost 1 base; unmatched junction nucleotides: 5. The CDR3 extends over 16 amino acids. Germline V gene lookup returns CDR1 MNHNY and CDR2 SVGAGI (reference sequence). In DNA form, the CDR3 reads TGTGCCAGCAGTTACTCGGCCGGGACAGCGAACACTGAAGCTTTCTTT. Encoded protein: CASSYSAGTANTEAFF.

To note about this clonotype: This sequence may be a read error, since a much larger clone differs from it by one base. The CDR3 loop reads CASSSISSSGPRGETQYF. In DNA, the CDR3 is TGTGCCAGCAGCTCCATCTCGTCGTCGGGGCCGCGGGGAGAGACCCAGTACTTC. The chain is built from TRBV7-2 and TRBJ2-5; TRBD2 is a possible D gene (6 bases). V dropped 4 bases and J dropped 4 bases, with 25 bases sitting between them. The V gene's germline CDR1 is SGHTA and CDR2 FQGNSA. CDR3 length: 18 residues.

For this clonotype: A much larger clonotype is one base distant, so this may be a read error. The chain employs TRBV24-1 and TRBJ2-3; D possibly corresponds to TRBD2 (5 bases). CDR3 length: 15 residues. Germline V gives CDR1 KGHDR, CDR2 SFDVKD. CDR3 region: CATSDPTRAPDTRYF. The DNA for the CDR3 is TGTGCCACCAGTGATCCCACTAGAGCCCCAGATACGCGGTATTTT.

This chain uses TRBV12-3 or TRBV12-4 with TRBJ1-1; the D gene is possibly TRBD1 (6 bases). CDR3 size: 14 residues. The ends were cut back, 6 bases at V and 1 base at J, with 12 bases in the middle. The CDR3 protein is CASRGDTQNTEAFF. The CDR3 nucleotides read TGTGCCAGCAGAGGGGACACCCAGAACACTGAAGCTTTCTTT.

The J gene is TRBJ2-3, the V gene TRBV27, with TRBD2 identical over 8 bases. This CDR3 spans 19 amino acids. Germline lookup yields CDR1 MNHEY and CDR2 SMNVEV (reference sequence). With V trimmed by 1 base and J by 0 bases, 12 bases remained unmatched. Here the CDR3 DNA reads TGTGCCAGCAGTTTATTCCCCTCCAAACTAGCGGCAAGCACAGATACGCAGTATTTT. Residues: CASSLFPSKLAASTDTQYF.

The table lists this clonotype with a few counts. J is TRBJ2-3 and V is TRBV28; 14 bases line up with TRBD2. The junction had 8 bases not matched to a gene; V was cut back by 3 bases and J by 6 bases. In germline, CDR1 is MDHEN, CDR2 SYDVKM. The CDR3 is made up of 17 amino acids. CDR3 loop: CASSLLGTSGSDDTQYF. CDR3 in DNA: TGTGCCAGCAGTTTGCTAGGGACTAGCGGGAGCGATGATACGCAGTATTTT.